The rows below give T cell receptor beta chains drawn from one sample of a study of blood T cell repertoires in COVID-19. The data were produced by immunoSEQ multiplex PCR, yet TCRdb's version contains in-frame clones alone and is incomplete. The sample lists 140,000 or so clones, around 85% seen once, with less than 7% in the top ten. What was sequenced was PBMCs or T cells enriched from blood (not recorded which). Receptors were obtained from a woman aged 40 to 55 who had recovered from COVID-19. Both conserved end residues are part of each CDR3.

j_gene | v_gene | CDR3aa
TRBJ1-2 | TRBV13 | CASSLGGQRVQGYTF
TRBJ1-5 | TRBV18 | CASSQKPTGGSNQPQHF
TRBJ2-7 | TRBV11-2 | CASSLIGGSAYEQYF
TRBJ1-5 | TRBV3-1/TRBV3-2 | CASSQDRDQPQHF
TRBJ2-1 | TRBV23-1 | CASSQLETGQFF
TRBJ2-7 | TRBV9 | CASSVGWTDTYEQYF
TRBJ1-2 | TRBV11-2 | CASSLAGTGSGYTF
TRBJ2-7 | TRBV30 | CAEGSPREQYF
TRBJ1-1 | TRBV2 | CASSPTAYTEAFF
TRBJ2-7 | TRBV28 | CASSVDRGDEQYF
TRBJ2-7 | TRBV21-1 | CASSTRDSSYEQYF
TRBJ2-3 | TRBV2 | CASREGQLIDTQYF
TRBJ1-1 | TRBV6-5 | CASSYQGMNTEAFF
TRBJ1-1 | TRBV9 | CASSVARGDTEAFF
TRBJ2-7 | TRBV7-2 | CASSLGPASTPRQYF
TRBJ1-3 | TRBV9 | CASSVGTGNSGNTIYF
TRBJ2-4 | TRBV5-1 | CASSLYTRSPPATKNIQYF
TRBJ2-3 | TRBV18 | CASSPTSGRLNTQYF
TRBJ2-5 | TRBV6-2/TRBV6-3 | CASSSLAGETQYF
TRBJ1-4 | TRBV5-4 | CASSPDSGNEKLFF
TRBJ1-2 | TRBV9 | CASSGETVQGYTF
TRBJ1-1 | TRBV3-1/TRBV3-2 | CASSQEQRNTEAFF
TRBJ1-5 | TRBV10-2 | CASSESQGGQPQHF
TRBJ2-3 | TRBV27 | CASSFSGSPDTQYF
TRBJ1-1 | TRBV29-1 | CSVGGDAGAEAFF
TRBJ2-7 | TRBV19 | CASSEGGDSGEQYF
TRBJ1-1 | TRBV4-1 | CASSQTTGENTEAFF
TRBJ1-1 | TRBV4-1 | CASSQDIGTEAFF
TRBJ1-5 | TRBV20-1 | CSASISDRADQPQHF
TRBJ2-4 | TRBV7-9 | CASSSVGTGGFKNIQYF
TRBJ2-7 | TRBV12-5 | CASGPGQGTYEQYF
TRBJ1-6 | TRBV2 | CASSGVGAYNSPLHF
TRBJ2-2 | TRBV27 | CASSQNLGTGELFF
TRBJ2-7 | TRBV27 | CASSLGGSYEQYF
TRBJ1-1 | TRBV19 | CASTDRVNTEAFF
TRBJ2-1 | TRBV27 | CASSFSGGYRNEQFF
TRBJ2-1 | TRBV12-3/TRBV12-4 | CASSRKGGEQFF
TRBJ2-4 | TRBV4-2 | CASSSQGKNIQYF
TRBJ1-1 | TRBV5-1 | CASSLDRYTEAFF
TRBJ1-6 | TRBV7-9 | CASSSSFTTGSPLHF
TRBJ2-1 | TRBV5-1 | CASSGGTSGNNEQFF
TRBJ2-2 | TRBV9 | CASSVTVGQITGELFF
TRBJ2-2 | TRBV18 | CASSPRESGRITGELFF
TRBJ2-3 | TRBV11-2 | CASSINRGRTDTQYF
TRBJ2-3 | TRBV29-1 | CSVEDELPYTQYF
TRBJ1-1 | TRBV30 | CAWSSQNTEAFF
TRBJ1-2 | TRBV3-1/TRBV3-2 | CASSQGYSTNYGYTF
TRBJ2-3 | TRBV9 | CASSVGPGGREDTQYF
TRBJ1-5 | TRBV5-4 | CASSLQGRSNQPQHF
TRBJ2-1 | TRBV5-1 | CASSPNEGLEGYNEQFF
TRBJ1-3 | TRBV9 | CASSTGQGSSGNTIYF
TRBJ2-7 | TRBV6-4 | CASKIWGREVYEQYF
TRBJ2-1 | TRBV10-3 | CAISELATSTDEQFF
TRBJ1-3 | TRBV6-5 | CASSGTNPSGNTIYF
TRBJ1-1 | TRBV2 | CASSDGSQLYDVNTEAFF
TRBJ2-7 | TRBV3-1/TRBV3-2 | CASSQGNRGGYEQYF